The clone carrying this TCR beta chain was seen more than once but under ten times. Profiled with immunoSEQ multiplex PCR; TCRdb holds only in-frame clones, not every one. Of 200,000 to 300,000 clones listed, 75% to 85% were seen once; the top ten hold roughly 5.5%. This entry comes from a study of blood T cell repertoires in COVID-19. V gave up 5 bases and J gave up 7 bases; unmatched junction bases: 6. Germline assignment: CDR1 LNHDA and CDR2 SQIVND (reference sequence). CDR3 length equals 14 residues. Specimen: peripheral blood. The sequence came from a human donor in a cohort sampled during active COVID-19. The V gene is TRBV19, the J gene TRBJ2-4; 9 bases are a match to TRBD1. The CDR3 protein is CASSRTGERNIQYF. The CDR3 DNA sequence: TGTGCCAGTAGTCGGACAGGGGAACGGAACATTCAGTACTTC. Full variable domain (missing parts from reference TRBV19 and TRBJ2-4): DGGITQSPKYLFRKEGQNVTLSCEQNLNHDAMYWYRQDPGQGLRLIYYSQIVNDFQKGDIAEGYSVSREKKESFPLTVTSAQKNPTAFYLCASSRTGERNIQYFGAGTRLSVL.